This entry describes one T cell receptor beta chain. The CDR3 runs to 18 residues. Trimming at V came to 4 bases and at J to 2 bases, leaving 10 bases not matched to a gene. Germline V gene lookup returns CDR1 LGHDT and CDR2 YNNKEL (reference sequence). The repertoire was sequenced with immunoSEQ multiplex PCR; TCRdb's copy has only in-frame clones and lacks some. Of some 250,000 clones in the sample, around 90% were seen once. The data were taken from a study of blood T cell repertoires in COVID-19. This clonotype was sampled from a woman in her twenties or thirties with acute or convalescent COVID-19. The V and J genes are TRBV3-1 (or the pseudogene TRBV3-2) and TRBJ2-3; the match to TRBD2 covers 12 bases. The source material was peripheral blood. The DNA of the CDR3 is TGTGCCAGCAGCCGGACTAGCGGGGACCCGCCTCACACAGATACGCAGTATTTT. As protein: CASSRTSGDPPHTDTQYF.